The rows below give T cell receptor beta chains drawn from one sample of a study of T-cell memory formation after mild COVID-19. Using its own MiXCR run on the 5' RACE reads, TCRdb lists one record per CDR3 protein. In the table there are some 110,000 distinct CDR3 sequences, about a sixth of which are singletons. Sample: PBMCs or a T cell subset sorted from them (not recorded which). Receptor source: an adult woman who had mild COVID-19 (a few samples of this study predate the infection). Cell type and time point are not known. CDR3s include the opening cysteine and the closing phenylalanine or tryptophan. Fields, in order: clone size, J gene, V gene, D gene, CDR3 protein, CDR3 DNA. The D gene is left open where the match is weak. Part of the rows lack a size; the others show once, few, many or a class for expanded clones.

NA | TRBJ2-7 | TRBV4-1 | TRBD1 | CASSPGQGSSYEQYF | TGCGCCAGCAGCCCTGGACAGGGGAGTTCCTACGAGCAGTACTTC
NA | TRBJ2-3 | TRBV6-5 | TRBD1 | CASSWTGTGGGTDTQYF | TGTGCCAGCAGCTGGACCGGGACAGGAGGCGGCACAGATACGCAGTATTTT
NA | TRBJ1-2 | TRBV3-1 | NA | CASSQDPSDRNYGYTF | TGTGCCAGCAGCCAAGACCCGTCGGACAGAAACTATGGCTACACCTTC
NA | TRBJ2-3 | TRBV4-1 | TRBD2 | CASSRREVGLAGAGDTQYF | TGCGCCAGCAGCCGGAGGGAGGTGGGACTAGCGGGGGCAGGGGATACGCAGTATTTT
few | TRBJ1-1 | TRBV7-9 | TRBD1 | CASDQGVVTEAFF | TGTGCCAGCGATCAGGGGGTGGTCACTGAAGCTTTCTTT
once | TRBJ2-1 | TRBV24-1 | NA | CATGRRSDKADYNEQFF | TGTGCCACCGGACGGCGCTCGGACAAAGCCGACTACAATGAGCAGTTCTTC
few | TRBJ2-4 | TRBV24-1 | NA | CATSGGNIQYF | TGTGCCACCAGTGGCGGGAACATTCAGTACTTC
NA | TRBJ2-1 | TRBV3-1 | TRBD2 | CASALAGVGNEQFF | TGTGCCAGCGCCCTAGCGGGAGTGGGGAATGAGCAGTTCTTC
NA | TRBJ1-2 | TRBV13 | TRBD1 | CASSPRTGGGRGYTF | TGTGCCAGCAGCCCGAGGACAGGGGGAGGCCGTGGCTACACCTTC
NA | TRBJ2-7 | TRBV10-3 | TRBD1 | CATGTGFTYEQYF | TGTGCCACCGGGACAGGGTTTACCTACGAGCAGTACTTC
NA | TRBJ1-2 | TRBV9 | NA | CASSVASTANYGYTF | TGTGCCAGCAGCGTAGCCTCGACAGCAAACTATGGCTACACCTTC
NA | TRBJ2-7 | TRBV4-1 | NA | CASSHDGYEQYF | TGCGCCAGCAGCCACGACGGCTACGAGCAGTACTTC
few | TRBJ2-5 | TRBV20-1 | NA | CSASLSGAARKTQYF | TGCAGTGCTAGCTTATCGGGGGCCGCTCGAAAGACCCAGTACTTC
NA | TRBJ1-1 | TRBV4-3 | NA | CASSQGWATGNTEAFF | TGCGCCAGCAGCCAAGGATGGGCGACAGGGAACACTGAAGCTTTCTTT
NA | TRBJ2-1 | TRBV12-3/TRBV12-4 | TRBD2 | CASSSGLAGFYNEQFF | TGTGCCAGCAGTTCCGGACTAGCGGGATTCTACAATGAGCAGTTCTTC
few | TRBJ2-3 | TRBV7-9 | TRBD2 | CASSWGLAGITDTQYF | TGTGCCAGCAGCTGGGGACTAGCGGGCATCACAGATACGCAGTATTTT
few | TRBJ2-3 | TRBV12-3/TRBV12-4 | NA | CASSPNGVTQYF | TGTGCCAGCAGCCCCAATGGGGTGACGCAGTATTTT
NA | TRBJ2-1 | TRBV2 | TRBD1 | CASSGQGAYNEQFF | TGTGCCAGCAGTGGACAGGGGGCCTACAATGAGCAGTTCTTC
NA | TRBJ1-4 | TRBV7-9 | NA | CASSKPGTRGSEKLFF | TGTGCCAGCAGCAAACCCGGCACGAGGGGCTCGGAGAAACTGTTTTTT
NA | TRBJ1-5 | TRBV3-2 | NA | CASSRRRTIEGNQPQHF | TGTGCCAGCAGCCGCCGACGGACTATTGAAGGCAATCAGCCCCAGCATTTT
NA | TRBJ2-5 | TRBV29-1 | TRBD2 | CSARPIAGQETQYF | TGCAGCGCCCGCCCGATAGCGGGTCAAGAGACCCAGTACTTC
NA | TRBJ2-7 | TRBV11-2 | NA | CASSPLVGLRSEQYF | TGTGCCAGCAGCCCCTTGGTTGGACTCAGATCCGAGCAGTACTTC
NA | TRBJ1-1 | TRBV6-2/TRBV6-3 | TRBD1 | CASSFLTGGTEAFF | TGTGCCAGCAGTTTCCTGACAGGGGGCACTGAAGCTTTCTTT
NA | TRBJ2-5 | TRBV27 | NA | CASRPGRSEFQETQYF | TGTGCCAGCAGACCGGGACGGTCCGAATTCCAAGAGACCCAGTACTTC
few | TRBJ2-7 | TRBV29-1 | NA | CSVEGAGPGPYEQYF | TGCAGCGTTGAAGGGGCCGGGCCAGGGCCCTACGAGCAGTACTTC
few | TRBJ2-1 | TRBV19 | TRBD2 | CASSIEGTSGTQGQFF | TGTGCCAGTAGTATAGAAGGGACTAGCGGGACCCAAGGGCAGTTCTTC
many | TRBJ2-3 | TRBV7-2 | TRBD1 | CASKGDRGSGTDTQYF | TGTGCCAGTAAGGGGGACAGGGGATCTGGGACAGATACGCAGTATTTT
NA | TRBJ1-4 | TRBV12-3/TRBV12-4 | NA | CASTESPNEKLFF | TGTGCCAGCACCGAGAGCCCGAATGAAAAACTGTTTTTT
once | TRBJ2-1 | TRBV12-3/TRBV12-4 | TRBD2 | CASSLAGGPLDEQFF | TGTGCCAGCAGTTTAGCGGGAGGGCCCCTCGATGAGCAGTTCTTC
NA | TRBJ2-3 | TRBV6-2/TRBV6-3 | TRBD2 | CATIAGGPVFADTQYF | TGTGCCACTATAGCGGGAGGCCCGGTCTTTGCCGATACGCAGTATTTT
few | TRBJ2-1 | TRBV12-3/TRBV12-4 | NA | CASSLLGLDNEQFF | TGTGCCAGCAGTTTACTCGGCTTGGACAATGAGCAGTTCTTC
NA | TRBJ1-5 | TRBV6-6 | NA | CASSDRGNSNQPQHF | TGTGCCAGCAGCGATCGAGGGAATAGCAATCAGCCCCAGCATTTT
few | TRBJ2-3 | TRBV18 | NA | CASSPPRATSTDTQYF | TGTGCCAGCTCACCACCAAGGGCGACTAGCACAGATACGCAGTATTTT
few | TRBJ1-1 | TRBV9 | NA | CASRTGMNTEAFF | TGTGCCAGCAGAACCGGTATGAACACTGAAGCTTTCTTT
NA | TRBJ2-3 | TRBV4-3 | TRBD1 | CASSQDQTGGLADTQYF | TGCGCCAGCAGCCAAGATCAAACAGGGGGCCTAGCAGATACGCAGTATTTT
NA | TRBJ2-3 | TRBV12-3/TRBV12-4 | TRBD2 | CASRPWGVAGSPSTDTQYF | TGTGCCAGCAGACCCTGGGGGGTAGCGGGGTCACCAAGCACAGATACGCAGTATTTT
NA | TRBJ2-7 | TRBV12-3/TRBV12-4 | NA | CASSMGQGSEQYF | TGTGCCAGCAGTATGGGGCAGGGGTCCGAGCAGTACTTC
NA | TRBJ1-4 | TRBV25-1 | NA | CASSEPLRGWEKLFF | TGTGCCAGCAGTGAACCCCTCAGGGGATGGGAAAAACTGTTTTTT
NA | TRBJ2-1 | TRBV19 | NA | CASTIGGTYNEQFF | TGTGCCAGTACCATAGGGGGGACCTACAATGAGCAGTTCTTC
once | TRBJ1-3 | TRBV7-9 | NA | CASSLAAVSGNTIYF | TGTGCCAGCAGCTTAGCCGCGGTCTCTGGAAACACCATATATTTT
few | TRBJ2-7 | TRBV27 | NA | CASSWGHSYEQYF | TGTGCCAGCAGTTGGGGGCACAGCTACGAGCAGTACTTC
NA | TRBJ1-1 | TRBV12-3/TRBV12-4 | NA | CASSFGVTTEAFF | TGTGCCAGCAGTTTCGGTGTCACCACTGAAGCTTTCTTT
NA | TRBJ2-2 | TRBV5-1 | NA | CASSQNLVTGELFF | TGCGCCAGCAGTCAAAATCTCGTCACCGGGGAGCTGTTTTTT
many | TRBJ2-7 | TRBV27 | NA | CASSLSVPAFYEQYF | TGTGCCAGCAGTTTATCTGTACCGGCCTTCTACGAGCAGTACTTC
few | TRBJ1-2 | TRBV29-1 | NA | CSVKGDGRYGYTF | TGCAGCGTGAAAGGGGACGGACGCTATGGCTACACCTTC
NA | TRBJ2-1 | TRBV5-6 | NA | CASSQQGYYNEQFF | TGTGCCAGCAGCCAGCAGGGGTACTACAATGAGCAGTTCTTC
few | TRBJ2-3 | TRBV12-3/TRBV12-4 | NA | CASKELATDTQYF | TGTGCCAGCAAGGAACTAGCCACAGATACGCAGTATTTT
NA | TRBJ2-5 | TRBV7-8 | NA | CASSLAWASQETQYF | TGTGCCAGCAGCTTAGCGTGGGCAAGCCAAGAGACCCAGTACTTC
few | TRBJ2-1 | TRBV29-1 | NA | CSVDGSRSYNEQFF | TGCAGCGTTGATGGGTCTCGCTCCTACAATGAGCAGTTCTTC
NA | TRBJ2-7 | TRBV4-3 | NA | CASSQVIGPAYEQYF | TGCGCCAGCAGCCAAGTTATCGGGCCTGCCTACGAGCAGTACTTC
many | TRBJ2-7 | TRBV11-2 | NA | CASSQTRGYEQYF | TGTGCCAGCAGCCAAACCAGGGGTTACGAGCAGTACTTC